This T cell receptor (beta chain) was captured by sequencing in a study of T-cell reconstitution after alpha-beta-depleted transplantation in children. Molecular barcoding with unique molecular identifiers was used for the TCRbeta library. TCRdb itself ran the PCR reads through MiXCR, one entry per CDR3 protein. The table lists hundreds of thousands of distinct CDR3 sequences, around 17% of them singletons, with roughly 3.3% in the top ten. Deletions cut 6 bases from V and 1 base from J, with 9 bases between. The CDR3 totals 13 residues. Germline CDR1 MNHNY, CDR2 SVGAGI (reference sequence). The clonotype comes from a human donor who donated a stem cell graft to a child with acute lymphoblastic leukemia. Sequencing used PBMCs from the stem cell graft donor, obtained from the stem cell graft. The chain recombines TRBV6-6 with TRBJ1-2, with D possibly being TRBD1 (5 bases). The CDR3 reads CASSQQVNYGYTF. Written as DNA, the CDR3 is TGTGCCAGCAGCCAACAGGTTAACTATGGCTACACCTTC.